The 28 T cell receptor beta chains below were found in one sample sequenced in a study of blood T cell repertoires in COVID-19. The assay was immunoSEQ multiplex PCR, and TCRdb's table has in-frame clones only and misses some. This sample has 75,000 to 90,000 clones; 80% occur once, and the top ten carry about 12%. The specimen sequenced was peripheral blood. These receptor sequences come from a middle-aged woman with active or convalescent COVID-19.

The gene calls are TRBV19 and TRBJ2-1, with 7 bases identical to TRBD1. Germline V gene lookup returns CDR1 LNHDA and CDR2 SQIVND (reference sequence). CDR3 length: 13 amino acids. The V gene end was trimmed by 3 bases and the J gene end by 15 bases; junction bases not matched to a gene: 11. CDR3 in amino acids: CASSIGQAERRFF. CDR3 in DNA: TGTGCCAGTAGTATTGGACAGGCGGAGAGGCGGTTCTTC.

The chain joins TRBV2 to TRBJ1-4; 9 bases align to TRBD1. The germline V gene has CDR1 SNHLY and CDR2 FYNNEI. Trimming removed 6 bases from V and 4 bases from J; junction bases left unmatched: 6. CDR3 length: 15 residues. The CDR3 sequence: CASRTGTGRNEKLFF. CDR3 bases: TGTGCCAGCAGGACTGGGACAGGGCGTAATGAAAAACTGTTTTTT.

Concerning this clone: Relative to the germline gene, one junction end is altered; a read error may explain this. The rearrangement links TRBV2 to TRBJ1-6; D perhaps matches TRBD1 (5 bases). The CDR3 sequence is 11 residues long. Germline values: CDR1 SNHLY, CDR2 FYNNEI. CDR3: CASSDERRGFF. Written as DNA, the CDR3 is TGTGCCAGCAGTGACGAAAGGCGGGGGTTTTTT.

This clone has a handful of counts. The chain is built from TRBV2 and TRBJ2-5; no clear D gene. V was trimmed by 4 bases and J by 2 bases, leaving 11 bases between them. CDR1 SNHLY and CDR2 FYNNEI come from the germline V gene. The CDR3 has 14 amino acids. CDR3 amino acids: CASSVHYGQETQYF. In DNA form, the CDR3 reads TGTGCCAGCAGTGTACACTACGGACAAGAGACCCAGTACTTC.

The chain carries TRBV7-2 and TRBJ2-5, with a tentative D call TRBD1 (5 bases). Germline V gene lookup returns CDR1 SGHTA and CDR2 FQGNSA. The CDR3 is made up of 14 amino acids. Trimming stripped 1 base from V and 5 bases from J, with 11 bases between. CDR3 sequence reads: CASSLEQDTETQYF. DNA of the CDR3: TGTGCCAGCAGCTTAGAACAGGATACGGAGACCCAGTACTTC.

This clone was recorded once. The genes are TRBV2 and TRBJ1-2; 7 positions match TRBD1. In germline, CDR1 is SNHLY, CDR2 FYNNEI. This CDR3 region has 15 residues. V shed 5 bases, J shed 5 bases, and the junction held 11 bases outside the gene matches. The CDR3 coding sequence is TGTGCCAGCAGTCCCGACAGGGTGGTTTGGTATGGCTACACCTTC. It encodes CASSPDRVVWYGYTF.

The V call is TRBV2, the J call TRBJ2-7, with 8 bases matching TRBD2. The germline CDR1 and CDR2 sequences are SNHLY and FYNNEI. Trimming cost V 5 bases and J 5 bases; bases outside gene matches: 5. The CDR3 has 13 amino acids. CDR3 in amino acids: CASSPGLVDEQYF. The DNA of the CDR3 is TGTGCCAGCAGTCCGGGACTAGTCGACGAGCAGTACTTC.

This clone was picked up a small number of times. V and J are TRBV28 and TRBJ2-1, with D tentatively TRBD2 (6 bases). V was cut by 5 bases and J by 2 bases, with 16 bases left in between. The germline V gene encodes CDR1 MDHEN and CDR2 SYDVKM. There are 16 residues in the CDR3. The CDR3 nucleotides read TGTGCCAGCAGTAGCCCTCGGCTAGCGCCCTACAATGAGCAGTTCTTC. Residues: CASSSPRLAPYNEQFF.

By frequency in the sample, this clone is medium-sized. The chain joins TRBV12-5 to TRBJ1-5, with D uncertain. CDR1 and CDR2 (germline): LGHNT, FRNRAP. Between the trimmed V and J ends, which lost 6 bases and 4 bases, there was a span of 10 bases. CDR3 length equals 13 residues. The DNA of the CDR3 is TGTGCTAGTGGCCTCAGTGTTAATCAGCCCCAGCATTTT. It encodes CASGLSVNQPQHF.

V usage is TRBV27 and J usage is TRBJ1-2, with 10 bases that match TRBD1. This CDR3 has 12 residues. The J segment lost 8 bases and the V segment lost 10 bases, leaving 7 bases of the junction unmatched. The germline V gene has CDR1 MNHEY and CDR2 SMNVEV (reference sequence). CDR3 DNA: TGTGCCATCAGACAGGGGGCGGGCGGCTACACCTTC. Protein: CAIRQGAGGYTF.

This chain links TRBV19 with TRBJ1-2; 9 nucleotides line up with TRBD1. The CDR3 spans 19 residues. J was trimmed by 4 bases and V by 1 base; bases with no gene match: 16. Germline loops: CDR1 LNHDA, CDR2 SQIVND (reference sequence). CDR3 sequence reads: CASSIVFVRTGARFYGYTF. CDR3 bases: TGTGCCAGTAGTATAGTCTTCGTCCGGACAGGGGCGAGGTTCTATGGCTACACCTTC. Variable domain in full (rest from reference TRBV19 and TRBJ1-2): DGGITQSPKYLFRKEGQNVTLSCEQNLNHDAMYWYRQDPGQGLRLIYYSQIVNDFQKGDIAEGYSVSREKKESFPLTVTSAQKNPTAFYLCASSIVFVRTGARFYGYTFGSGTRLTVV.

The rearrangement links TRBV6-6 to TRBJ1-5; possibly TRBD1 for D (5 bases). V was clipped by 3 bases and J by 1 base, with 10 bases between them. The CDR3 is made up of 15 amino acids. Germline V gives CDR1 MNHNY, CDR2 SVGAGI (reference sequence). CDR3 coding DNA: TGTGCCAGCAGTTATTGGGGGGAAAGCAATCAGCCCCAGCATTTT. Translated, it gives CASSYWGESNQPQHF.

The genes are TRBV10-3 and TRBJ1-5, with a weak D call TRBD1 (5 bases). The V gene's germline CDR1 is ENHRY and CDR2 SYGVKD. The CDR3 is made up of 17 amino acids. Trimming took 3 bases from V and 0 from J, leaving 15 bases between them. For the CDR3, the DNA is TGTGCCATCAGTGACGGAACAGGATTTTATAGCAATCAGCCCCAGCATTTT. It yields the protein CAISDGTGFYSNQPQHF.

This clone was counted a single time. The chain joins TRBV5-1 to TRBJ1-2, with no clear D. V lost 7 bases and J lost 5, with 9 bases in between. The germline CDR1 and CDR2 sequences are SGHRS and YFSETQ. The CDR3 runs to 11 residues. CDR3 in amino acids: CASLGEYGYTF. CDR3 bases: TGCGCCAGCTTGGGCGAGTATGGCTACACCTTC.

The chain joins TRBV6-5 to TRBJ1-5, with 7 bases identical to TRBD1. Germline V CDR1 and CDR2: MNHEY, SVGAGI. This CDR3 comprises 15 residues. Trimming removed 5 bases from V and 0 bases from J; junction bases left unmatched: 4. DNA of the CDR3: TGTGCCAGCAGTCGACAGGGTTATAGCAATCAGCCCCAGCATTTT. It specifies CASSRQGYSNQPQHF.

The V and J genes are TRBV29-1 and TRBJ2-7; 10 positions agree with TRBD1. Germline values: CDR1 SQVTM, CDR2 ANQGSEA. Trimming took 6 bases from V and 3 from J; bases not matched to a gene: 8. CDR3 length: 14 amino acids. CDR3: CSVRDRGFDYEQYF. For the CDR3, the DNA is TGCAGCGTCCGGGACAGGGGTTTCGACTACGAGCAGTACTTC.

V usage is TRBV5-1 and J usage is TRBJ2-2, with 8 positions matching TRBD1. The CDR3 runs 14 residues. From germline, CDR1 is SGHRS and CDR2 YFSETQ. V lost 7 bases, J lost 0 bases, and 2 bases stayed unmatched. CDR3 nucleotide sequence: TGCGCCAGCGTGGACAGGGCGAACACCGGGGAGCTGTTTTTT. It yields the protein CASVDRANTGELFF. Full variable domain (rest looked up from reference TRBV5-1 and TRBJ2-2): KAGVTQTPRYLIKTRGQQVTLSCSPISGHRSVSWYQQTPGQGLQFLFEYFSETQRNKGNFPGRFSGRQFSNSRSEMNVSTLELGDSALYLCASVDRANTGELFFGEGSRLTVL.

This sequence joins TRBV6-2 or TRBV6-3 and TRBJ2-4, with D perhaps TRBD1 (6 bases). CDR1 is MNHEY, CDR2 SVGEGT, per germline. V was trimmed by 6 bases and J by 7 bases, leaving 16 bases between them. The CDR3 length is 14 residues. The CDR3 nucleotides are TGTGCCAGCAGCTCCCCCGCGCAGGGGAACATTCAGTACTTC. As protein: CASSSPAQGNIQYF.

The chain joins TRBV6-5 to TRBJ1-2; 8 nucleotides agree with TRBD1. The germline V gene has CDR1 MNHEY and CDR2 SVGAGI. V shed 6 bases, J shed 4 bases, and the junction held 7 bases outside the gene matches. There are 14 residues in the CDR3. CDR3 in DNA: TGTGCCAGCAGCCAAGGACAGGGCACCTATGGCTACACCTTC. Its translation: CASSQGQGTYGYTF.

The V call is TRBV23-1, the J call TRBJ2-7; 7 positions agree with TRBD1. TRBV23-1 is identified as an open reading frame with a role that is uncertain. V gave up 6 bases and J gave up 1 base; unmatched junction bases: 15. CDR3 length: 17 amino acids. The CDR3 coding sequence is TGCGCCAGCAGCCATCAGGGGGTAGGGCACCCTTCCTACGAGCAGTACTTC. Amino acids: CASSHQGVGHPSYEQYF.

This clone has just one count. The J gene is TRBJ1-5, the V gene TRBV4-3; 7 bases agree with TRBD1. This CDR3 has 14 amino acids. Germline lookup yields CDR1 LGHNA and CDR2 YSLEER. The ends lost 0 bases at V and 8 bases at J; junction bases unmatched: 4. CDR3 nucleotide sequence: TGCGCCAGCAGCCAAGAGACAGGGTCTAAGCCCCAGCATTTT. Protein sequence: CASSQETGSKPQHF.

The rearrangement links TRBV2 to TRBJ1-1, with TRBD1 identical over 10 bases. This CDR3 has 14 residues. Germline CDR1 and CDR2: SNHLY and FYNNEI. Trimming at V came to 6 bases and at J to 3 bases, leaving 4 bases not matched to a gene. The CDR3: CASRGTGEDTEAFF. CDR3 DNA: TGTGCCAGCAGGGGGACAGGGGAGGACACTGAAGCTTTCTTT. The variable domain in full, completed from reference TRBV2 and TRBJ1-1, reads EPEVTQTPSHQVTQMGQEVILRCVPISNHLYFYWYRQILGQKVEFLVSFYNNEISEKSEIFDDQFSVERPDGSNFTLKIRSTKLEDSAMYFCASRGTGEDTEAFFGQGTRLTVV.

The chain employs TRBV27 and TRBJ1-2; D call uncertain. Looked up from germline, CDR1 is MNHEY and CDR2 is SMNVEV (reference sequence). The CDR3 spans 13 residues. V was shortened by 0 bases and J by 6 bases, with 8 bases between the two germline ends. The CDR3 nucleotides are TGTGCCAGCAGTTTATCCCCCGGGGATGGCTACACCTTC. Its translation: CASSLSPGDGYTF.

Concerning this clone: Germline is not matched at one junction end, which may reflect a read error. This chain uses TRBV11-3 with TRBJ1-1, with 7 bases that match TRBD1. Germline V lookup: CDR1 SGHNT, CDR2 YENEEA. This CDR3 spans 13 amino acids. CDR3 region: CASSLSSGQVISF. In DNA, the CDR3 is TGTGCCAGCAGCTTATCGTCCGGACAGGTTATTTCGTTT.

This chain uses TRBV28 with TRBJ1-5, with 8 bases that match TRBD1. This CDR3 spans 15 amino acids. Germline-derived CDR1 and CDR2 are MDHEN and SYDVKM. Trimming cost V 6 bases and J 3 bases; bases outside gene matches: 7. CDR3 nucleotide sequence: TGTGCCAGCAGGAAGGACAGGGCCCCCAATCAGCCCCAGCATTTT. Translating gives CASRKDRAPNQPQHF.

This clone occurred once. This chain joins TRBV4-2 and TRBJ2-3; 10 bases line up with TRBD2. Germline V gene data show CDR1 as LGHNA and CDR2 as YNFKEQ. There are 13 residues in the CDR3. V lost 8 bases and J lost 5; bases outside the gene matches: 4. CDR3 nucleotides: TGTGCCAGCGGAGAGCGGGGGGGAGATACGCAGTATTTT. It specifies CASGERGGDTQYF.

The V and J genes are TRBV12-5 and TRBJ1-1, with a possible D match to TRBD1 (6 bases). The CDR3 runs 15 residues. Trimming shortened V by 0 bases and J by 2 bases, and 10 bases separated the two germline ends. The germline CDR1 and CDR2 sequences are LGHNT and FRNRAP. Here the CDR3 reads CASGLVLQGNTEAFF. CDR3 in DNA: TGTGCTAGTGGTTTGGTCCTACAGGGTAACACTGAAGCTTTCTTT.

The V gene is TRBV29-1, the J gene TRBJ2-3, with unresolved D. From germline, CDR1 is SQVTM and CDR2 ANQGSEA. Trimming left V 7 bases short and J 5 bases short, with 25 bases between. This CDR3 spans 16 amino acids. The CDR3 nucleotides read TGCAGCGCCCTGCAGCGAGCTAGGTCTTTCGGAGATACGCAGTATTTT. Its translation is CSALQRARSFGDTQYF.